Each of the 11 T cell receptor beta chains below was sequenced from the same sample in a study of T cell clonality in common variable immunodeficiency (dated by TCRdb to the mid-2010s). Library construction relied on the immunoSEQ multiplex PCR assay. The clones in this table, taken by TCRdb from immuneACCESS, are in-frame only. Not every clone is retained; where verified, under half of the shortfall comes from an unresolved V gene, and the cause of the rest is unknown. This sample includes roughly 60,000 clones, and none of them was observed just once. The ten largest clones add up to about 1.5% of the sample. Sequencing input: peripheral blood mononuclear cells. These receptors originate from a person between 18 and 75 years old in good health.

For this clone: The sequenced fragment ends 3 residues before the CDR3 boundary, so the rest is inferred from the germline J gene. The rearrangement joins TRBV11-2 to TRBJ2-1; 10 bases fit TRBD2. The germline V gene has CDR1 SGHAT and CDR2 FQNNGV. The V gene end was trimmed by 5 bases and the J gene end by 4 bases; junction bases not matched to a gene: 5. The CDR3 totals 15 residues. This CDR3 reads CASSPGLARYNEQFF. The sequenced CDR3 bases are TGTGCCAGCAGCCCGGGACTAGCGCGATACAATGAG.

This clone has ten or more counts. The read terminates 3 residues before the CDR3 end, so the remaining end is supplied by the germline J gene. V and J are TRBV30 and TRBJ2-5, with TRBD2 matching 14 bases. The junction had 0 bases not matched to a gene; V was cut back by 0 bases and J by 3 bases. Germline V gives CDR1 GTSNPN, CDR2 SVGIG (reference sequence). The CDR3 length is 15 residues. The sequenced CDR3 bases are TGTGCCTGGAGTGTGGGACTAGCGGGAGAAGAGACC. It is translated as CAWSVGLAGEET. The CDR3 in its entirety is CAWSVGLAGEETQYF.

This clone was picked up many times. The read halts 3 residues ahead of the CDR3 end, with the missing end drawn from the germline J gene. This sequence joins TRBV7-8 and TRBJ1-5, with TRBD1 as a possible D gene (5 bases). The V and J ends lost 3 bases and 3 bases respectively, with 15 bases between them. Germline-derived CDR1 and CDR2 are SGHVS and FQNEAQ. The CDR3 extends over 16 amino acids. The sequenced part of the CDR3 DNA is TGTGCCAGCAGCTTGGGTTCCGGGGGAAACAATCAGCCC. Its translation is CASSLGSGGNNQP. The whole CDR3 sequence reads CASSLGSGGNNQPQHF.

This clone was detected many times. The DNA ends 3 residues before the CDR3 does, and the rest of the CDR3 is filled in from the germline J gene. The V gene is TRBV6-1, the J gene TRBJ2-1; 16 positions agree with TRBD2. There are 18 residues in the CDR3. V lost 0 bases and J lost 4; bases outside the gene matches: 3. Germline V gene data show CDR1 as MNHNS and CDR2 as SASEGT. The part of the CDR3 DNA that was read is TGTGCCAGCAGTGAAGCGCCGGGACTAGCGGGAGGGTACAATGAG. This sequence encodes CASSEAPGLAGGYNE. The whole CDR3 sequence reads CASSEAPGLAGGYNEQFF.

This clone was seen at least ten times. The CDR3 end falls 3 residues outside the read, so it is completed with the germline J gene. J is TRBJ2-5 and V is TRBV20-1; 8 bases agree with TRBD2. The CDR3 extends over 15 amino acids. With 3 bases clipped from V and 4 bases from J, the junction kept 10 bases outside the gene matches. Germline assignment: CDR1 DFQATT and CDR2 SNEGSKA (reference sequence). Partial CDR3 DNA: TGCAGTGCTAGGCCGTCGGGACTAGGCTCAGAGACC. This encodes CSARPSGLGSET. The full-length CDR3 reads as CSARPSGLGSETQYF.

In its sample, this clone was seen many times. The read finishes 3 residues shy of the CDR3 end, and the germline J gene is used to complete it. This chain joins TRBV13 and TRBJ2-1; 12 positions agree with TRBD2. This CDR3 is built from 15 residues. The germline V gene has CDR1 PRHDT and CDR2 FYEKMQ (reference sequence). J lost 6 bases, V lost 5 bases, and 5 bases had no gene match. CDR3 protein: CASSTRLAGANEQFF. The DNA read from the CDR3 is TGTGCCAGCAGCACCCGACTAGCGGGAGCCAATGAG.

This clone occurred many times. The observed sequence ends 3 residues before the CDR3 terminus, with the missing tail filled in from the germline J gene. This sequence joins TRBV7-9 and TRBJ2-1; tentatively, D is TRBD2 (6 bases). V lost 3 bases, J lost 7 bases, and 16 bases lay in between. Looked up from germline, CDR1 is SEHNR and CDR2 is FQNEAQ (reference sequence). This CDR3 spans 15 amino acids. CDR3 region: CASSLRAGSRNEQFF. The DNA read from the CDR3 is TGTGCCAGCAGCTTGAGGGCGGGAAGCAGGAATGAG.

This clone has at least ten counts. The read terminates 3 residues ahead of where the CDR3 ends, so the germline J gene completes it. The V call is TRBV20-1, the J call TRBJ2-7; 7 nucleotides agree with TRBD1. The CDR3 sequence is 13 residues long. Germline CDR1 is DFQATT and CDR2 is SNEGSKA (reference sequence). Trimming cost V 7 bases and J 2 bases; bases outside gene matches: 8. CDR3 DNA (partial): TGCAGTGTCAAGGGACAGCAAACCTACGAG. This sequence encodes CSVKGQQTYE. The complete CDR3 reads CSVKGQQTYEQYF.

This clone showed up many times. From the germline J gene comes the end of the CDR3, since the read stops 3 residues before it. The chain recombines TRBV30 with TRBJ1-3; D is uncertain. The germline V and J ends were trimmed by 0 bases and 1 base, with 4 bases remaining between them. CDR3 size: 13 residues. The germline V gene encodes CDR1 GTSNPN and CDR2 SVGIG (reference sequence). CDR3 loop: CAWSVRSGNTIYF. The part of the CDR3 DNA that was read is TGTGCCTGGAGTGTAAGGTCTGGAAACACC.

This clone appeared many times. The CDR3 end falls 3 residues outside the read, so it is completed with the germline J gene. The chain links TRBV20-1 to TRBJ2-7, with TRBD1 matching over 7 bases. The germline gives CDR1 DFQATT, CDR2 SNEGSKA (reference sequence). This CDR3 is built from 12 residues. The J segment lost 5 bases and the V segment lost 3 bases, leaving 4 bases of the junction unmatched. This CDR3 reads CSASRQGNEQYF. CDR3 DNA (partial): TGCAGTGCTAGTAGACAGGGCAACGAG.

This clone was observed at least ten times. From the germline J gene comes the end of the CDR3, since the read stops 3 residues before it. This chain joins TRBV20-1 and TRBJ2-1, with 11 bases identical to TRBD2. The CDR3 has 16 amino acids. V lost 1 base to trimming and J lost 7 bases; unmatched junction nucleotides: 9. The germline V gene encodes CDR1 DFQATT and CDR2 SNEGSKA (reference sequence). The CDR3 spells CSARGLAGGLINEQFF. The CDR3 bases that were read are TGCAGTGCTAGAGGTCTAGCGGGAGGTTTAATAAATGAG.